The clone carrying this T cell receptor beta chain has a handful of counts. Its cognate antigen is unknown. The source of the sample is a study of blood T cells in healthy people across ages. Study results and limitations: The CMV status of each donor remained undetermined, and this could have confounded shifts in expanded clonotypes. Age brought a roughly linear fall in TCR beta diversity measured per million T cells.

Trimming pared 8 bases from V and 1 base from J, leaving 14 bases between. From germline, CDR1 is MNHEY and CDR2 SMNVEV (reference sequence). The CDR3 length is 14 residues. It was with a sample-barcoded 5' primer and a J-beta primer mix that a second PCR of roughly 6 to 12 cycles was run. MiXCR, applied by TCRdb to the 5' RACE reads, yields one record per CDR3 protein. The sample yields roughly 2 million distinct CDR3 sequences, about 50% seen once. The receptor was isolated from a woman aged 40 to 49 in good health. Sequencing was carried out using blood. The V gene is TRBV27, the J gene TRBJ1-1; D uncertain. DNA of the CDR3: TGTGCCAGCGCCTCGCGGGTGGGGAACACTGAAGCTTTCTTT. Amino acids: CASASRVGNTEAFF.